This entry features one T cell receptor beta chain sequence. Its antigen is not known. Expressed TCRB transcripts were sequenced after all isolated RNA was converted to cDNA. Assay: immunoSEQ multiplex PCR; the TCRdb copy retains only in-frame clones and omits some. The sample lists around 250,000 clones; around 21% were seen once. The sample belongs to a study of beta chain features in type 1 diabetes. Study summary: Patients looked much like healthy donors when it came to age, gender and cell yields. Examined across all samples were over 85 million sorted cells.

J lost 1 base, V lost 4 bases, and 11 bases had no gene match. The CDR3 totals 17 residues. CDR1 is SGHRS and CDR2 is YFSETQ in the germline V gene. Study results and limitations: Lower insertion and higher deletion counts appeared at VDJ junctions in type 1 diabetes patients. Moderate yet significant TCRB CDR3 shortening was seen in Type 1 diabetes patients in all four CD4+ subsets. The question left open here concerned HLA type influencing TCRB rearrangement.

The chain recombines TRBV5-1 with TRBJ1-1, with 9 bases aligning to TRBD1. The clonotype originates from a woman between 40 and 50 years old with type 1 diabetes. Sequenced input: naive CD4+ T cells from blood. As DNA, the CDR3 is TGCGCCAGCAGCCCCGCTCCACCGGGACAGGGGAACACTGAAGCTTTCTTT. As protein: CASSPAPPGQGNTEAFF.